This T cell receptor (beta chain) was identified during a study of T-cell reconstitution after alpha-beta-depleted transplantation in children. Germline V gene lookup returns CDR1 SGHDT and CDR2 YYEEEE. Trimming removed 5 bases at V and 6 bases at J, with 13 bases between. This CDR3 contains 13 residues. Findings of the study overall: Counts and diversity of T cells one year after transplant came mostly from newly produced T cells. About two months after transplant, alpha-beta T cells reportedly came from several hundred expanded graft clones.

A library of TCRbeta sequences, prepared with unique molecular identifiers, was generated. TCRdb passed the PCR reads through MiXCR, listing each CDR3 protein once. The data hold about 830,000 distinct CDR3 sequences, with approximately 15% observed a single time. This clonotype appeared a few times. Its target is not known. The gene calls are TRBV5-6 and TRBJ2-3; no clear D. The clonotype comes from a male patient younger than 18 who had a stem cell transplant for acute lymphoblastic leukemia, so the T cells may come from the graft donor. The material sequenced was PBMCs, mostly from graft donor cells, taken 360 days after TCRalphabeta/CD19-depleted stem cell transplant. CDR3 sequence: CASRSQPGDTQYF. CDR3 DNA sequence: TGTGCCAGCAGGAGCCAGCCGGGTGATACGCAGTATTTT.